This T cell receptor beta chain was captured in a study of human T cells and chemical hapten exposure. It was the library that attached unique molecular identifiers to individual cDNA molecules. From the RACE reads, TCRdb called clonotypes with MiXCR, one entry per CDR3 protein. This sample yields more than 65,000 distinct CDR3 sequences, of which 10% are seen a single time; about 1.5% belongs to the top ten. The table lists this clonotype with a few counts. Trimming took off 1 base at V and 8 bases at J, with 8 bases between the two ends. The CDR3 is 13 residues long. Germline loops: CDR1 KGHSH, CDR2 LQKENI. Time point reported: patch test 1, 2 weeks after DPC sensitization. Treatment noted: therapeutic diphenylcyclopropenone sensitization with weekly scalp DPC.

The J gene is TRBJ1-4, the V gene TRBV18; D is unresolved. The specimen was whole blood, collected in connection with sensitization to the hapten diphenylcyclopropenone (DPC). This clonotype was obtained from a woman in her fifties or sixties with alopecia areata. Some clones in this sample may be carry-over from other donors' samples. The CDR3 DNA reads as TGTGCCAGCTCACCACGGTCAGTAGAAAAACTGTTTTTT. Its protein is CASSPRSVEKLFF.